The entry below gives a single T cell receptor (beta chain) sequence along with its context. Its specificity is not known. The data originate from a study of cytomegalovirus exposure and HLA in healthy donors. Whole-study results and caveats: As was reported, the classifier diagnosed cytomegalovirus status with high specificity and sensitivity. Three chains linked to CMV were shown in vitro to be specific for CMV antigens. One later analysis, an examination of the 100 to 150 validation repertoires, found that first-cohort TCR clusters tended to co-occur in them.

Donors were drawn from the approximately 110-subject validation cohort, separate from the roughly 700-subject first cohort. Germline CDR1 reads KGHSH; CDR2 reads LQKENI. The CDR3 has 14 residues. V lost 4 bases to trimming and J lost 5 bases; unmatched junction nucleotides: 5. Produced via immunoSEQ multiplex PCR; TCRdb's table is partial and in-frame only. The sample lists roughly 59,000 clones, 80% to 95% occurring once. The sequencing input was PBMCs. The receptor was derived from a man aged 18 to 29 in good health and CMV-seropositive. The chain couples TRBV18 to TRBJ2-1; the match to TRBD1 covers 7 bases. CDR3 bases: TGTGCCAGCTCACGGGCCGACAGGGACAATGAGCAGTTCTTC. Its translation: CASSRADRDNEQFF.